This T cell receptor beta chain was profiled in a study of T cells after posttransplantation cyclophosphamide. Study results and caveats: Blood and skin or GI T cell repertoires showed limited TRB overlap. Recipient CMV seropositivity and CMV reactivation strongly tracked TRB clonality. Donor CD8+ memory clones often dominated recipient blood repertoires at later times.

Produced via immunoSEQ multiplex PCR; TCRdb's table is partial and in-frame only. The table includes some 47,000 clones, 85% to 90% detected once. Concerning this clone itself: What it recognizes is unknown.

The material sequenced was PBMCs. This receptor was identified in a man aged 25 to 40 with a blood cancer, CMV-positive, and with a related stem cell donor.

CDR3 in amino acids: CASSFGRDSYEQYF. CDR3 coding DNA: TGTGCCAGCAGTTTCGGGAGAGACTCCTACGAGCAGTACTTC. The chain employs TRBV28 and TRBJ2-7; D may be TRBD2 (6 bases). Germline loops: CDR1 MDHEN, CDR2 SYDVKM. CDR3 length equals 14 residues. Trimming removed 3 bases from V and 0 bases from J, with 9 bases in between.